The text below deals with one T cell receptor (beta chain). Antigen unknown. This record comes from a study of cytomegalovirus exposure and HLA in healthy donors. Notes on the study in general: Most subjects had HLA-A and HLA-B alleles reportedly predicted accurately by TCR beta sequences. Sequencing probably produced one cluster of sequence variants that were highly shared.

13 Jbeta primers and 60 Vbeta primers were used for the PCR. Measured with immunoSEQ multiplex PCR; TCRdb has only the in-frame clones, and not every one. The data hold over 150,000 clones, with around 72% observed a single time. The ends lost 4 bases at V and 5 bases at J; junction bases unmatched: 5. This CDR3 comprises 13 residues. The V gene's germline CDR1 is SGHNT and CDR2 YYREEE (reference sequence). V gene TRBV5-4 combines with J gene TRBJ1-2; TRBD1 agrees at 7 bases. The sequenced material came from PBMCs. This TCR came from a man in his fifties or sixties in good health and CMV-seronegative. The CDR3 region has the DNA TGTGCCAGCAGCAGAGGACAGGAGTATGGCTACACCTTC. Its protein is CASSRGQEYGYTF.